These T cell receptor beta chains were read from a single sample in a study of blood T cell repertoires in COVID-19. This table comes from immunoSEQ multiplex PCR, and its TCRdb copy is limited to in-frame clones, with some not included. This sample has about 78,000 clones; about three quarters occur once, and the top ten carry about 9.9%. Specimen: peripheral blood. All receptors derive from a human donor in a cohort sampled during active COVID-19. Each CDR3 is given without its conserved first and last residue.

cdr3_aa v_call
ASSKEERETQPQH TRBV21-1
AWEGQTNTEAF TRBV30
ASTPSGVAAKNIQY TRBV7-9
ASSGPGTGIFGYT TRBV9
ASSPGLNYGYT TRBV6-2/TRBV6-3
ASSSETGANQPQH TRBV5-1
ASSGDRGQPQH TRBV6-4
ASSQTGNRLTNEKLF TRBV4-1
ASSLFIDRGGLGGDTQY TRBV5-1
ASSVQAAGANVLT TRBV9
ASSLGTAVGVLEAF TRBV5-1
ASRADRVRGSPLH TRBV7-2
ASSASSYEQY TRBV6-2/TRBV6-3
ASSYQTLGSSYEQY TRBV6-6
ASSGKLAGAPYEQY TRBV2
ASSQRGGGHTGELF TRBV28
ASSLGQTRNYGYT TRBV19
ASVQGVPGEQY TRBV12-3/TRBV12-4
ASSYRAGTVNYGYT TRBV6-2/TRBV6-3
ASRTGQAYQPQH TRBV6-5
ASSPQSGGLEQY TRBV11-2
ASSFFGRDYQETQY TRBV5-6
SARTRDGYT TRBV20-1
ASSENRPPSPLH TRBV10-1
AWSVRFYYEQY TRBV30
ASSEVGGGAETQY TRBV6-1
ASSLRGATEAF TRBV5-1
ASSPGDTRYEQY TRBV9
SVVGGQETQY TRBV29-1
ASSAGTFGNTIY TRBV9
ASSQQGSAYEQY TRBV3-1/TRBV3-2
ASSRDSPPSLLEKLF TRBV11-2
GAGQGADTIY TRBV30
ASSPARGKYGNQPQH TRBV7-8
AWSTGVGNSPLH TRBV30
ASEPRGEEKLF TRBV7-9
ASRAGTGFYEQY TRBV2
ASSPSFYEQY TRBV3-1/TRBV3-2
ASSLVGTAKEAF TRBV5-1
ASSLPGSYGYT TRBV5-8
ASSYSGGSTNSPLH TRBV6-5
AWSVLENEKLF TRBV30
ASSLGGGSGGYT TRBV7-2
ASSQVDREGSPLH TRBV4-3
ASIPWAGTEAF TRBV12-3/TRBV12-4